This TCR beta chain comes out of a study of blood T cell repertoires in COVID-19. In the source study's methods: Reference gene primer amplification yielded estimated nucleated cell counts. TCRdb's copy holds only in-frame clones and misses some; the assay was immunoSEQ multiplex PCR. Clonal size and the V and J genes are those of that table, whereas D and trimming came from the DNA. Of 300,000 to 400,000 clones in the sample, 88% are singletons; the top ten hold roughly 4%. The V gene end was trimmed by 6 bases and the J gene end by 2 bases; junction bases not matched to a gene: 4. The germline V gene has CDR1 SNHLY and CDR2 FYNNEI. The CDR3 has 16 amino acids. This clone came up once.

The sequence was collected from a woman in her fifties or sixties with active or convalescent COVID-19. Sample: peripheral blood. The chain is built from TRBV2 and TRBJ2-5; TRBD2 aligns across 15 bases. The CDR3 loop is CASSQGLAGGQETQYF. CDR3 in DNA: TGTGCCAGCAGCCAAGGACTAGCGGGGGGGCAAGAGACCCAGTACTTC.